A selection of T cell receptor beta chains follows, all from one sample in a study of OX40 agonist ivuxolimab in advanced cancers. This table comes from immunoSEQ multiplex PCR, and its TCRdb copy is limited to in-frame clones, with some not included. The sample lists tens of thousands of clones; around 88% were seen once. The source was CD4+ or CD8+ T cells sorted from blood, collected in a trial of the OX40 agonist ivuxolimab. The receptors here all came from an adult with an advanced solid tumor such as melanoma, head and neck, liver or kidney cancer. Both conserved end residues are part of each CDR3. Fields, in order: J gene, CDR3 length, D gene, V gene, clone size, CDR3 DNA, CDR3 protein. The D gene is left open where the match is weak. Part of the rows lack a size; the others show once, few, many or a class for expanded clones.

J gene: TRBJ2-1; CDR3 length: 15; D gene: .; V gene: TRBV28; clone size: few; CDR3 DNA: TGTGCCGGGCAAAAACGGGACCCTCCGTACAATGAGCAGTTCTTC; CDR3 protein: CAGQKRDPPYNEQFF
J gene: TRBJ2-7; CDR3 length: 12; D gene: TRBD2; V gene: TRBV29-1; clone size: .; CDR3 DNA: TGCAGCGGACTAGCGGGAGGGTCCGAGCAGTACTTC; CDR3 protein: CSGLAGGSEQYF
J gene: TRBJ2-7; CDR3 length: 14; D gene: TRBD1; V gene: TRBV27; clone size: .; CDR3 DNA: TGTGCCAGCAGTTCGGGACAGGGGATCTACGAGCAGTACTTC; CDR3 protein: CASSSGQGIYEQYF
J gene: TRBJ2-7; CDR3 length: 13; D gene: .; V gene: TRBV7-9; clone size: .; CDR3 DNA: TGTGCCAGCAGCTTACCATCCTTGCACGAGCAGTACTTC; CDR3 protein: CASSLPSLHEQYF
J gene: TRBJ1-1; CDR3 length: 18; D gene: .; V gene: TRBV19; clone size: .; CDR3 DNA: TGTGCCAGTAGTTTGTGGTTAGAACCGGGACATAGGAACACTGAAGCTTTCTTT; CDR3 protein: CASSLWLEPGHRNTEAFF
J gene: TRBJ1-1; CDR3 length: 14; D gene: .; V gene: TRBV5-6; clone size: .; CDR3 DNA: TGTGCCAGCAGCTTGGGTTGGGTCAACACTGAAGCTTTCTTT; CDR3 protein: CASSLGWVNTEAFF
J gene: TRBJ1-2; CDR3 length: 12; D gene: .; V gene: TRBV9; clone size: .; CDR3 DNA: TGTGCCAGCTCGATCGGAATCTATGGCTACACCTTC; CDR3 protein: CASSIGIYGYTF
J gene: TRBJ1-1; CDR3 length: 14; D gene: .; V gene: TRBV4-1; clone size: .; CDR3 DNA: TGCGCCAGCAGCCTCCGGGACGGGTACACTGAAGCTTTCTTT; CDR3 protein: CASSLRDGYTEAFF
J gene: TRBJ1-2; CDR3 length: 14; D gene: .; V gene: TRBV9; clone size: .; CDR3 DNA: TGTGCCAGCAGCCAAGAACAGCTTCGCTATGGCTACACCTTC; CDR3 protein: CASSQEQLRYGYTF
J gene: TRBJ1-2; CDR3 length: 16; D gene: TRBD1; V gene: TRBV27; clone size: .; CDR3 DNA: TGTGCCAGCAGTCATCGGCGGACAGGCGGGAACTATGGCTACACCTTC; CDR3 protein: CASSHRRTGGNYGYTF
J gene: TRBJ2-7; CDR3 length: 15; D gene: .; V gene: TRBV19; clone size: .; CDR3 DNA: TGTGCCAGTAGTATCAAGCGGGTTACCTTCTACGAGCAGTACTTC; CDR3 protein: CASSIKRVTFYEQYF
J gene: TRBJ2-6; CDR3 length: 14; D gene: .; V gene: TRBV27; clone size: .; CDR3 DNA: TGTGCCAGCAGTTTCCTCTCTGGGGCCAACGTCCTGACTTTC; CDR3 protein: CASSFLSGANVLTF
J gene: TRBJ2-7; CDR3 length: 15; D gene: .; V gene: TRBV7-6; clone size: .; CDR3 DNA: TGTGCCAGCAGCTTAGGAAGTATAGTCTCCTACGAGCAGTACTTC; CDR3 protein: CASSLGSIVSYEQYF
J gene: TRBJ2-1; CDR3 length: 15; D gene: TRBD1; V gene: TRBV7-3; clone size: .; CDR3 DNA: TGTGCCAGCAGATCCGGGACAGGCTCCTACAATGAGCAGTTCTTC; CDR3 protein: CASRSGTGSYNEQFF
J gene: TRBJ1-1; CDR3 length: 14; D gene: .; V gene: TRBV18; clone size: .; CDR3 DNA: TGTGCCAGCTCACCCCAGTGGGTAAACACTGAAGCTTTCTTT; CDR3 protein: CASSPQWVNTEAFF
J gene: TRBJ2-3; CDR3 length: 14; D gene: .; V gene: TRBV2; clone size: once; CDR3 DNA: TGTGCCAGCAGGGGTGGGTCAGCCACAGATACGCAGTATTTT; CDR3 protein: CASRGGSATDTQYF
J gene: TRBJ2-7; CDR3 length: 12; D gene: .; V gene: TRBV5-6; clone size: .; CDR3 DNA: TGTGCCAGCAGCCCGGACGGACTATTGCAGTACTTC; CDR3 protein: CASSPDGLLQYF
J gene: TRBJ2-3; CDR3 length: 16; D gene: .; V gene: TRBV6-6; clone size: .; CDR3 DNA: TGTGCCAGCAGTTACACGGACGTAATTAGCACAGATACGCAGTATTTT; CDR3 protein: CASSYTDVISTDTQYF
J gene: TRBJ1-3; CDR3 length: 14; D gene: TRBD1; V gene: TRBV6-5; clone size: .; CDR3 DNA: TGTGCCAGCAGTGGGACAGGGGTAGGAAACACCATATATTTT; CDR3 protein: CASSGTGVGNTIYF
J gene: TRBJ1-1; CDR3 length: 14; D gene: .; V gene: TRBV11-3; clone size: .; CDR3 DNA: TGTGCCAGCAGCTTAGACGGCCCGAACACTGAAGCTTTCTTT; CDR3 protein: CASSLDGPNTEAFF
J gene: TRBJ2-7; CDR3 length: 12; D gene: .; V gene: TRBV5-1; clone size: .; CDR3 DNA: TGCGCCAGCAGCCCCAGCTCCTACGAGCAGTACTTC; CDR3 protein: CASSPSSYEQYF
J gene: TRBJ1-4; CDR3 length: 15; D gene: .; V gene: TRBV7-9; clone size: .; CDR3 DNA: TGTGCCAGCAGCTTTGGGCCAGCAACTAATGAAAAACTGTTTTTT; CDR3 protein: CASSFGPATNEKLFF
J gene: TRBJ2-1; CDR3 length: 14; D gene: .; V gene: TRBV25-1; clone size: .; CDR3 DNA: TGTGCCAGCAGTGACAGTGGCACCTACAATGAGCAGTTCTTC; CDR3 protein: CASSDSGTYNEQFF
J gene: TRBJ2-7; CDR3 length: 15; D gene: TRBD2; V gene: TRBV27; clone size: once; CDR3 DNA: TGTGCCAGCAGACTAGCGGGAGGCGGGTCCTACGAGCAGTACTTC; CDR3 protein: CASRLAGGGSYEQYF
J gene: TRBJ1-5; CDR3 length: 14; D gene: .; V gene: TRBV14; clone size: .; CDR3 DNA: TGTGCCAGCGTGACAGTGATAAGCAATCAGCCCCAGCATTTT; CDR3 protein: CASVTVISNQPQHF
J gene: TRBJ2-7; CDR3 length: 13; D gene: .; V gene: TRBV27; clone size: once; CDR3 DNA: TGTGCCAGCAGTTTCGGGACATTAGACGAGCAGTACTTC; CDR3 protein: CASSFGTLDEQYF